This T cell receptor beta chain was recorded in a study of cytomegalovirus exposure and HLA in healthy donors. The germline V gene encodes CDR1 KGHSH and CDR2 LQKENI. Trimming shortened V by 2 bases and J by 3 bases, and 14 bases separated the two germline ends. The CDR3 extends over 16 amino acids. Vbeta (60) and Jbeta (13) primers were used in the PCR. Libraries were prepared by immunoSEQ multiplex PCR; TCRdb keeps only in-frame clonotypes and omits some of them. The repertoire holds hundreds of thousands of clones, roughly 89% seen once, with roughly 2.3% in the top ten. The rearrangement links TRBV18 to TRBJ1-5; tentative D call: TRBD1 (5 bases). The source material was PBMCs. This TCR derives from a woman younger than 30 in good health and CMV-seronegative. CDR3 sequence (DNA): TGTGCCAGCTCACCAAGCACGTCGACAGACAATCAGCCCCAGCATTTT. Amino acid sequence: CASSPSTSTDNQPQHF.